The rows below give T cell receptor beta chains drawn from one sample of a study of T-cell reconstitution after alpha-beta-depleted transplantation in children. TCRdb reanalysed the PCR reads using MiXCR and keeps one entry per CDR3 protein. The table records 600,000 to 700,000 distinct CDR3 sequences, around 14% of them present only once. The sample was PBMCs, taken before TCRalphabeta/CD19-depleted stem cell transplant. These receptors were obtained from a girl aged 2-10 years with congenital amegakaryocytic thrombocytopenia, due to receive a stem cell transplant. Each CDR3 is given with its conserved first and last residue. The D gene is left open where the match is weak.

-,TRBV4-1,CASSQAGEGNEQFF
TRBD1,TRBV12-3/TRBV12-4,CASTWTGVSYEQYF
-,TRBV5-5,CASSTDSTGELFF
-,TRBV3-1,CASSQGGPSGNTIYF
TRBD1,TRBV10-3,CAISEFTGVSSGNTIYF
-,TRBV11-2,CASSGTMNTEAFF
TRBD2,TRBV27,CASSSRTSGGNEQFF
-,TRBV20-1,CSARILANNEQFF
-,TRBV12-3/TRBV12-4,CASSDFRYNEQFF
TRBD2,TRBV15,CATSSGREGLIGELFF
-,TRBV6-1,CASSRRRRPLNTEAFF
-,TRBV7-9,CASSSDRFISGANVLTF
-,TRBV7-9,CASGRGANVLTF
-,TRBV15,CATTDHSAEETQYF
-,TRBV11-2,CASSLSLANEQFF
-,TRBV7-2,CASSLEVVRNEQFF
-,TRBV20-1,CSARDMGYEQYF
-,TRBV30,CAWSSGHYNEQFF
-,TRBV6-2/TRBV6-3,CASSYVTIRDTQYF
-,TRBV4-1,CASSHQAGTYSYEQYF
-,TRBV20-1,CSASPTFSYNEQFF
-,TRBV5-1,CASSLAGAGIRREQYF
-,TRBV19,CASSFSIGLDEQYF
-,TRBV7-9,CASSPQGRADDTQYF
-,TRBV29-1,CSVAALNTEAFF
TRBD1,TRBV6-5,CASSYGGSRGNQPQHF
TRBD2,TRBV10-3,CAISPGLAGGINEQFF
TRBD1,TRBV12-3/TRBV12-4,CASRPPGQGELFF
-,TRBV4-1,CASSQDLQGRWELFF
-,TRBV20-1,CSASGLAYEQYF
-,TRBV5-1,CASSPEGIPSTDTQYF